These 18 T cell receptor beta chains were sequenced from one sample in a study of T-cell reconstitution after alpha-beta-depleted transplantation in children. The library targeted TCRbeta and was prepared with unique molecular identifiers. TCRdb called the PCR reads again in MiXCR, with one record for every CDR3 protein. The sample comprises about 980,000 distinct CDR3 sequences, about 29% of which are singletons, and roughly 28% rests with the top ten. The source was PBMCs, mostly from graft donor cells, collected 360 days after TCRalphabeta/CD19-depleted stem cell transplant. The receptors shown here come from a boy under two years old who had a stem cell transplant for SCID, so the T cells may come from the graft donor.

This clonotype has just one count. The J gene is TRBJ2-3, the V gene TRBV9; D tentatively reads TRBD1 or TRBD2 (5 bases each). The CDR3 runs 15 residues. V gave up 5 bases and J gave up 3 bases, with 16 bases separating them. CDR1 and CDR2 from the germline V gene are SGDLS and YYNGEE. CDR3 bases: TGTGCCAGCAGTACTGCGGGCAGGGTAACAGATACGCAGTATTTT. Its translation: CASSTAGRVTDTQYF.

This chain links TRBV12-3 or TRBV12-4 with TRBJ1-1, with D possibly being TRBD1 (5 bases). Trimming shortened V by 8 bases and J by 5 bases, and 27 bases separated the two germline ends. This CDR3 is built from 17 residues. CDR3 protein: CASGGAVTRMKGTEAFF. CDR3 coding DNA: TGTGCCAGCGGCGGGGCTGTGACCCGCATGAAAGGGACTGAAGCTTTCTTT.

This clonotype turned up a few times. The rearrangement links TRBV5-1 to TRBJ1-2; 8 nucleotides line up with TRBD1. The CDR3 is 17 amino acids. The germline CDR1 and CDR2 sequences are SGHRS and YFSETQ. The V gene end was trimmed by 6 bases and the J gene end by 2 bases; junction bases not matched to a gene: 15. CDR3 sequence: CASNPDRDLVGNYGYTF. The CDR3 coding sequence is TGCGCCAGCAACCCGGACAGGGACCTGGTCGGCAACTATGGCTACACCTTC. Variable domain in full (rest from reference TRBV5-1 and TRBJ1-2): KAGVTQTPRYLIKTRGQQVTLSCSPISGHRSVSWYQQTPGQGLQFLFEYFSETQRNKGNFPGRFSGRQFSNSRSEMNVSTLELGDSALYLCASNPDRDLVGNYGYTFGSGTRLTVV.

The table lists this clonotype with a few counts. V usage is TRBV20-1 and J usage is TRBJ2-7; D is uncertain. Germline loops: CDR1 DFQATT, CDR2 SNEGSKA (reference sequence). The CDR3 is made up of 15 amino acids. The germline V and J ends were trimmed by 3 bases and 3 bases, with 18 bases remaining between them. This chain's CDR3 is CSASVIARIGYEQYF. The CDR3 bases are TGCAGTGCTAGCGTAATCGCCCGGATCGGCTACGAGCAGTACTTC.

This clonotype has more than one count but fewer than ten. The J gene is TRBJ1-2, the V gene TRBV5-1; D not certain. Germline CDR1 SGHRS, CDR2 YFSETQ. The CDR3 runs to 12 residues. Trimming stripped 1 base from V and 1 base from J, with 2 bases between. CDR3 sequence reads: CASSLHNYGYTF. Written as DNA, the CDR3 is TGCGCCAGCAGCTTGCATAACTATGGCTACACCTTC.

V gene TRBV4-2 combines with J gene TRBJ2-1; D not certain. The germline V gene has CDR1 LGHNA and CDR2 YNFKEQ. CDR3 length: 14 residues. The V gene lost 0 bases and the J gene lost 8 bases, with 11 bases spanning the gap. The CDR3 region is CASSQDRTADEQFF. The CDR3 nucleotides read TGTGCCAGCAGCCAAGATCGGACCGCCGATGAGCAGTTCTTC.

The gene calls are TRBV5-5 and TRBJ2-1; tentatively, D is TRBD2 (7 bases). Germline lookup yields CDR1 SGHKS and CDR2 YYEKEE (reference sequence). The V and J ends lost 0 bases and 1 base respectively, with 14 bases between them. This CDR3 region has 17 residues. The CDR3 sequence is CASSLAPGEGSYNEQFF. The CDR3 DNA follows: TGTGCCAGCAGCTTGGCGCCAGGGGAGGGGTCCTACAATGAGCAGTTCTTC.

V gene TRBV20-1 combines with J gene TRBJ2-3; 7 positions agree with TRBD1. Germline V lookup: CDR1 DFQATT, CDR2 SNEGSKA (reference sequence). V was pared by 3 bases and J by 5 bases, with 8 bases of the junction left unmatched. The length of the CDR3 is 14 residues. The CDR3 region is CSARADRARDTQYF. CDR3 in DNA: TGCAGTGCTAGGGCCGACAGGGCGAGAGATACGCAGTATTTT.

This sequence joins TRBV5-1 and TRBJ2-1; 10 nucleotides line up with TRBD2. V lost 1 base and J lost 0; bases outside the gene matches: 13. CDR3 size: 20 residues. Germline V CDR1 and CDR2: SGHRS, YFSETQ. CDR3 nucleotide sequence: TGCGCCAGCAGCTTGAGTAAGGCTAGCGGGGGATGGGGCTCCTACAATGAGCAGTTCTTC. Protein sequence: CASSLSKASGGWGSYNEQFF. Full variable domain (rest looked up from reference TRBV5-1 and TRBJ2-1): KAGVTQTPRYLIKTRGQQVTLSCSPISGHRSVSWYQQTPGQGLQFLFEYFSETQRNKGNFPGRFSGRQFSNSRSEMNVSTLELGDSALYLCASSLSKASGGWGSYNEQFFGPGTRLTVL.

The V and J genes are TRBV2 and TRBJ1-3; D perhaps matches TRBD1 (5 bases). Germline CDR1 is SNHLY and CDR2 is FYNNEI. The CDR3 has 16 residues. Trimming pared 5 bases from V and 4 bases from J, leaving 18 bases between. CDR3 region: CASSPSPDRGGNTIYF. DNA of the CDR3: TGTGCCAGCAGTCCCAGCCCCGACAGAGGAGGAAACACCATATATTTT.

This clonotype turned up a few times. This chain connects TRBV6-5 to TRBJ2-2; D might be TRBD1 or TRBD2, each matching 5 bases. V dropped 2 bases and J dropped 4 bases, with 17 bases sitting between them. Germline-derived CDR1 and CDR2 are MNHEY and SVGAGI. The CDR3 length is 17 residues. The CDR3 spells CASSYRTGTVFTGELFF. The DNA of the CDR3 is TGTGCCAGCAGTTACCGAACCGGGACGGTCTTCACCGGGGAGCTGTTTTTT.

This chain connects TRBV6-5 to TRBJ1-2, with TRBD1 matching over 7 bases. Germline CDR1 MNHEY, CDR2 SVGAGI. This CDR3 comprises 14 residues. V lost 0 bases to trimming and J lost 7 bases; unmatched junction nucleotides: 5. CDR3 coding DNA: TGTGCCAGCAGTTACTCGACAGGGTTAGGTGGCTACACCTTC. It specifies CASSYSTGLGGYTF.

Here the CDR3 DNA reads TGTGCCAGCAGCGAGGAGGCGGGCACTGAAGCTTTCTTT. Translated, it gives CASSEEAGTEAFF. V usage is TRBV5-5 and J usage is TRBJ1-1, with D unclear. Germline V gene data show CDR1 as SGHKS and CDR2 as YYEKEE (reference sequence). V was cut by 4 bases and J by 4 bases, with 11 bases left in between. CDR3 length equals 13 residues. The full variable domain, its missing parts supplied by reference TRBV5-5 and TRBJ1-1, is DAGVTQSPTHLIKTRGQQVTLRCSPISGHKSVSWYQQVLGQGPQFIFQYYEKEERGRGNFPDRFSARQFPNYSSELNVNALLLGDSALYLCASSEEAGTEAFFGQGTRLTVV.

The rearrangement links TRBV20-1 to TRBJ2-5; D is ambiguous. The germline V gene has CDR1 DFQATT and CDR2 SNEGSKA (reference sequence). This CDR3 has 12 residues. V lost 3 bases and J lost 5, with 10 bases in between. The DNA for the CDR3 is TGCAGTGCTAGGGGCAGGCGGGAGACCCAGTACTTC. This encodes CSARGRRETQYF.

The chain combines TRBV28 with TRBJ2-7; D may correspond to TRBD1 or TRBD2 (7 bases each). The CDR3 spans 15 residues. CDR1 and CDR2 from the germline V gene are MDHEN and SYDVKM. V lost 6 bases and J lost 3, with 18 bases in between. The CDR3 sequence is CASRGGGDSSYEQYF. CDR3 in DNA: TGTGCCAGCAGGGGGGGAGGGGACAGCAGCTACGAGCAGTACTTC.

J is TRBJ1-1 and V is TRBV3-1; tentatively, D is TRBD1 (5 bases). This CDR3 region has 16 residues. CDR1 and CDR2 from the germline V gene are LGHDT and YNNKEL (reference sequence). Deletions cut 2 bases from V and 4 bases from J, with 17 bases between. The DNA of the CDR3 is TGTGCCAGCAGCCAAAAGGGGATTCGGGTGGGCACTGAAGCTTTCTTT. Its translation is CASSQKGIRVGTEAFF. Drawing the rest from reference TRBV3-1 and TRBJ1-1, the complete variable domain is DTAVSQTPKYLVTQMGNDKSIKCEQNLGHDTMYWYKQDSKKFLKIMFSYNNKELIINETVPNRFSPKSPDKAHLNLHINSLELGDSAVYFCASSQKGIRVGTEAFFGQGTRLTVV.

The CDR3 loop is CASSFLAGRSGTDTQYF. For the CDR3, the DNA is TGTGCCAGCAGTTTTCTAGCGGGGCGCAGTGGGACAGATACGCAGTATTTT. The chain links TRBV27 to TRBJ2-3; 9 positions match TRBD2. The CDR3 has 17 residues. Germline V gene sequence: CDR1 MNHEY, CDR2 SMNVEV (reference sequence). V gave up 3 bases and J gave up 3 bases; unmatched junction bases: 10.

The chain combines TRBV15 with TRBJ2-7; 7 bases are a match to TRBD1. Per the germline V gene, CDR1 is LNHNV and CDR2 is YYDKDF (reference sequence). The CDR3 runs to 17 residues. The J segment lost 2 bases and the V segment lost 0 bases, leaving 10 bases of the junction unmatched. The DNA of the CDR3 is TGTGCCACCAGCAGAGATTGGTCCCCTGACAGGGCCTACGAGCAGTACTTC. It specifies CATSRDWSPDRAYEQYF.